One sample yielded the 30 T cell receptor beta chains listed below, sequenced in a study of low-dose radiotherapy and immunotherapy resistance in tumors (dated by TCRdb to the early 2020s). The time point label on this specimen signifies: before trial treatment. Instrument used: Illumina HiSeq 2500. To make first-strand cDNA, Superscript III was used along with a set of TRAV- and TRBV-specific primers so that both the TCRalpha and TCRbeta chains were covered. TCRs were amplified with Phusion for around 18 PCR cycles using a constant-region primer together with the adapter attached to the V primers. In TCRdb, the public reads were trimmed at Q25 with fastp and aligned with MiXCR, with productive beta chains retained. Every distinct CDR3 protein forms one entry, paired with its most common genes and DNA. A total of under 95,000 distinct CDR3 sequences appear in this sample, roughly a sixth of them only once. Together, the top ten hold less than 3% of the sample.

Sequencing used PBMCs, obtained before treatment. The receptors come from a male donor with prostate cancer.

The CDR3 DNA reads as TGTGCCAGCAGCAAAGTGTGGGTCCGCATTTCCTACGAGCAGTACTTC. It translates to CASSKVWVRISYEQYF. This chain connects TRBV21-1 to TRBJ2-7. TRBV21-1 is annotated as a pseudogene. The CDR3 is made up of 16 amino acids.

Points on this clonotype: A far larger clone is only one base removed, so a read error is likely. This chain uses TRBV6-2 or TRBV6-3 with TRBJ2-1; 7 nucleotides agree with TRBD1. Trimming removed 10 bases from V and 10 bases from J; junction bases left unmatched: 16. Germline V gene sequence: CDR1 MNHEY, CDR2 SVGEGT. The length of the CDR3 is 14 residues. CDR3 sequence (DNA): TGTGCCATCAACCGGGACAGAGCCTCCTACGAGCAGTTCTTC. Its protein is CAINRDRASYEQFF.

This clonotype was counted ten times or more. The chain uses TRBV7-2 and TRBJ1-5, with 9 positions matching TRBD1. The CDR3 consists of 14 residues. The V gene's germline CDR1 is SGHTA and CDR2 FQGNSA. J was trimmed by 5 bases and V by 3 bases; bases with no gene match: 2. CDR3 protein: CASSLGQGYQPQHF. For the CDR3, the DNA is TGTGCCAGCAGCTTGGGACAGGGCTATCAGCCCCAGCATTTT.

This clonotype was seen a few times. The chain recombines TRBV6-6 with TRBJ2-3, with 9 bases aligning to TRBD2. Germline lookup yields CDR1 MNHNY and CDR2 SVGAGI (reference sequence). The CDR3 is 17 residues long. The V segment lost 5 bases and the J segment 5 bases; nucleotides outside the gene matches: 14. The chain's CDR3 is CASSEPPHAGGEDTQYF. In DNA form, the CDR3 reads TGTGCCAGCAGTGAACCCCCCCATGCGGGAGGGGAAGATACGCAGTATTTT.

This clonotype is deemed medium-sized (0.01 to 0.1%). The V gene is TRBV5-4, the J gene TRBJ1-6, with TRBD1 matching 8 bases. This CDR3 has 15 amino acids. V lost 4 bases to trimming and J lost 7 bases; unmatched junction nucleotides: 7. Germline V gives CDR1 SGHNT, CDR2 YYREEE (reference sequence). The CDR3 reads CASSPRGRLNSPLHF. CDR3 sequence (DNA): TGTGCCAGCAGCCCCAGGGGGCGCTTGAATTCACCCCTCCACTTT.

This clonotype has ten or more counts. V is TRBV11-2 and J is TRBJ2-7, with 8 bases aligning to TRBD1. Germline trimming cut 6 bases from V and 5 bases from J; bases unmatched to any gene: 6. Looked up from germline, CDR1 is SGHAT and CDR2 is FQNNGV. This CDR3 contains 13 residues. CDR3 bases: TGTGCCAGCAGTAAGACAGGGGTTGACGAGCAGTACTTC. Translated: CASSKTGVDEQYF.

The sample holds many counts of this clonotype. The rearrangement joins TRBV7-8 to TRBJ1-2, with TRBD1 matching 8 bases. Germline trimming cut 1 base from V and 8 bases from J; bases unmatched to any gene: 9. The CDR3 runs 15 residues. The V gene's germline CDR1 is SGHVS and CDR2 FQNEAQ. CDR3 loop: CASSLDETGAGGYTF. The CDR3 bases are TGTGCCAGCAGCTTAGACGAGACAGGGGCAGGAGGCTACACCTTC.

This clonotype was observed a single time. Sequence at one end of the junction differs from germline and may be a read error. The V gene is TRBV18, the J gene TRBJ1-1; D gene ambiguous. CDR1 is KGHSH and CDR2 is LQKENI in the germline V gene. The CDR3 totals 15 residues. CDR3 DNA sequence: TGTGCCAGCTCACCTCCCTCTGCGGCGAACAGTGAAACTTTCTTT. Protein: CASSPPSAANSETFF. The full variable domain, its missing parts supplied by reference TRBV18 and TRBJ1-1, is NAGVMQNPRHLVRRRGQEARLRCSPMKGHSHVYWYRQLPEEGLKFMVYLQKENIIDESGMPKERFSAEFPKEGPSILRIQQVVRGDSAAYFCASSPPSAANSETFFGQGTRLTVV.

This clonotype was observed at least ten times. The rearrangement links TRBV12-5 to TRBJ2-6; perhaps TRBD1 as D (5 bases). The V end lost 3 bases, the J end lost 0 bases, and 21 bases lay between the germline ends. Germline CDR1 and CDR2: LGHNT and FRNRAP. The CDR3 totals 20 residues. The CDR3 is CASGFSTARQRSSGANVLTF. CDR3 DNA sequence: TGTGCTAGTGGTTTTTCTACCGCTCGACAGCGAAGCTCTGGGGCCAACGTCCTGACTTTC.

This chain uses TRBV11-2 with TRBJ1-2, with a possible D match to TRBD1 (5 bases). The germline V gene has CDR1 SGHAT and CDR2 FQNNGV. The CDR3 has 13 residues. Trimming cost V 0 bases and J 8 bases, with 10 bases left between them. The CDR3 coding sequence is TGTGCCAGCAGCTTAGATCCAGGGCGAGGCTACACCTTC. It specifies CASSLDPGRGYTF.

The sample holds many counts of this clonotype. In DNA, the CDR3 is TGCAGCGCCGGGGGGGCGGGCGCAGATACGCAGTATTTT. Protein: CSAGGAGADTQYF. The gene calls are TRBV29-1 and TRBJ2-3, with TRBD2 identical over 8 bases. The CDR3 covers 13 residues. CDR1 is SQVTM, CDR2 ANQGSEA, per germline. With V trimmed by 7 bases and J by 4 bases, 7 bases remained unmatched.

This clonotype showed up many times. The chain carries TRBV6-4 and TRBJ2-3, with TRBD1 as a possible D gene (6 bases). The V and J ends lost 0 bases and 4 bases respectively, with 14 bases between them. CDR1 MRHNA and CDR2 SNTAGT come from the germline V gene. CDR3 size: 16 residues. The CDR3 spells CASSDSSGAGADTQYF. CDR3 coding DNA: TGTGCCAGCAGTGACTCGTCAGGGGCAGGGGCAGATACGCAGTATTTT.

Many counts were recorded for this clonotype. The chain employs TRBV11-2 and TRBJ1-2, with D uncertain. The germline V and J ends were trimmed by 0 bases and 4 bases, with 9 bases remaining between them. The CDR3 covers 14 residues. Germline CDR1 is SGHAT and CDR2 is FQNNGV. CDR3: CASSLDPTFYGYTF. In DNA form, the CDR3 reads TGTGCCAGCAGCTTAGATCCGACATTCTATGGCTACACCTTC. The full variable domain, with the rest looked up from reference TRBV11-2 and TRBJ1-2, is EAGVAQSPRYKIIEKRQSVAFWCNPISGHATLYWYQQILGQGPKLLIQFQNNGVVDDSQLPKDRFSAERLKGVDSTLKIQPAKLEDSAVYLCASSLDPTFYGYTFGSGTRLTVV.

This clonotype showed up many times. V and J are TRBV5-5 and TRBJ2-5; 11 bases agree with TRBD2. The CDR3 runs to 15 residues. The germline gives CDR1 SGHKS, CDR2 YYEKEE (reference sequence). The V gene end was trimmed by 3 bases and the J gene end by 1 base; junction bases not matched to a gene: 2. The CDR3 sequence: CASSWGTSGQETQYF. The CDR3, as DNA: TGTGCCAGCAGCTGGGGGACTAGCGGCCAAGAGACCCAGTACTTC.

This clonotype was observed many times. This rearrangement joins TRBV20-1 to TRBJ2-7; 10 nucleotides align to TRBD1. Trimming removed 3 bases from V and 3 bases from J; junction bases left unmatched: 5. The V gene's germline CDR1 is DFQATT and CDR2 SNEGSKA (reference sequence). The CDR3 length is 14 residues. The CDR3 here is CSASSGQGGYEQYF. CDR3 bases: TGCAGTGCTAGCTCAGGACAGGGGGGCTACGAGCAGTACTTC.

The chain uses TRBV5-6 and TRBJ1-5; possibly TRBD1 for D (5 bases). Trimming pared 0 bases from V and 3 bases from J, leaving 7 bases between. The germline V gene has CDR1 SGHDT and CDR2 YYEEEE. This CDR3 is built from 14 residues. CDR3 sequence (DNA): TGTGCCAGCAGCTTGGGACAGATCAATCAGCCCCAGCATTTT. It specifies CASSLGQINQPQHF.

To note about this clonotype: This could be a read error, since a much larger clone is one nucleotide away. The CDR3 DNA follows: TGCAGCGTTGAGGTACCCACCGGGACTAGCGGAGATACGCAGTATTTT. Its translation is CSVEVPTGTSGDTQYF. This chain joins TRBV29-1 and TRBJ2-3, with 11 bases matching TRBD2. Germline CDR1 reads SQVTM; CDR2 reads ANQGSEA. The trim removed 3 bases at V and 5 bases at J, leaving 10 bases unmatched. The CDR3 runs 16 residues.

The V call is TRBV29-1, the J call TRBJ2-5, with D possibly matching TRBD2 (5 bases). Trimming shortened V by 4 bases and J by 4 bases, and 10 bases separated the two germline ends. CDR1 and CDR2 (germline): SQVTM, ANQGSEA. The CDR3 totals 12 residues. In nucleotides, the CDR3 is TGCAGCGTTGGGCTAGCTACAGAGACCCAGTACTTC. Amino acids: CSVGLATETQYF.

The table lists this clonotype with many counts. This chain joins TRBV2 and TRBJ1-5; D remains ambiguous. The V end was cut by 6 bases, the J end by 5 bases, with 8 bases between. The CDR3 contains 12 residues. The germline CDR1 and CDR2 sequences are SNHLY and FYNNEI. The chain's CDR3 is CASRKYDQPQHF. The CDR3 DNA follows: TGTGCCAGCAGGAAGTACGATCAGCCCCAGCATTTT.

This clonotype came up many times. The chain recombines TRBV4-1 with TRBJ2-3; D ambiguous. The germline V gene has CDR1 MGHRA and CDR2 YSYEKL. V lost 0 bases, J lost 0 bases, and 10 bases lay in between. CDR3 length equals 16 residues. The CDR3: CASSQDDSSSTDTQYF. The CDR3 DNA reads as TGCGCCAGCAGCCAAGATGACTCATCTAGCACAGATACGCAGTATTTT.

The rearrangement uses TRBV4-1 and TRBJ2-6; unclear D gene. Trimming pared 3 bases from V and 2 bases from J, leaving 5 bases between. CDR3 size: 14 residues. The germline V gene has CDR1 MGHRA and CDR2 YSYEKL. The CDR3 region is CASSQVAGANVLTF. CDR3 nucleotides: TGCGCCAGCAGCCAGGTCGCTGGGGCCAACGTCCTGACTTTC.

The chain carries TRBV9 and TRBJ1-4, with 8 bases that match TRBD1. The V and J ends lost 4 bases and 7 bases, in that order; junction bases with no gene match: 6. Germline values: CDR1 SGDLS, CDR2 YYNGEE. This CDR3 contains 14 residues. The CDR3 is CASSPEGTGEKLFF. The CDR3 nucleotides read TGTGCCAGCAGCCCCGAAGGGACAGGTGAAAAACTGTTTTTT.

As for this clonotype: A read error may explain this, as a much larger clone is one base away. DNA of the CDR3: TGTGCCTGGAGTGTCGACCGTTCCTTGTTTTTT. This encodes CAWSVDRSLFF. The rearrangement joins TRBV30 to TRBJ1-4; D is unresolved. V lost 0 bases and J lost 15, with 11 bases in between. Germline V gene lookup returns CDR1 GTSNPN and CDR2 SVGIG (reference sequence). The CDR3 contains 11 residues.

The CDR3 is CSARDAQTLFGNTIYF. CDR3 in DNA: TGCAGTGCTAGAGACGCACAAACACTTTTCGGAAACACCATATATTTT. V is TRBV20-1 and J is TRBJ1-3; no clear D. CDR3 length: 16 amino acids. Trimming shortened V by 0 bases and J by 4 bases, and 16 bases separated the two germline ends. Looked up from germline, CDR1 is DFQATT and CDR2 is SNEGSKA (reference sequence).

About this clonotype itself: No DNA is shown, since the ends of the CDR3 on it are uncertain; the CDR3 is the one TCRdb lists. V usage is TRBV6-5 and J usage is TRBJ1-4; the D call in the table, TRBD1, was not verified against the DNA. Germline V gives CDR1 MNHEY, CDR2 SVGAGI. The CDR3 is made up of 16 amino acids, end residues included. CDR3 region: CASGREGRSNEKLFFF.

The chain joins TRBV19 to TRBJ2-1; the D is unclear. This CDR3 region has 13 residues. Germline-derived CDR1 and CDR2 are LNHDA and SQIVND (reference sequence). The ends were cut back, 3 bases at V and 7 bases at J, with 10 bases in the middle. The CDR3 spells CASSISLANEQFF. CDR3 sequence (DNA): TGTGCCAGTAGTATCTCCCTGGCTAATGAGCAGTTCTTC.

A remark on this clonotype: It differs at one base from a far larger clone, so likely a read error. V usage is TRBV5-3 and J usage is TRBJ2-7, with D tentatively TRBD1 or TRBD2 (5 bases each). TRBV5-3 is flagged as an ORF with uncertain function. Trimming shortened V by 10 bases and J by 4 bases, and 30 bases separated the two germline ends. The CDR3 loop spans 17 amino acids. The CDR3 sequence: CARSEKAGTGRWYEQYF. CDR3 bases: TGTGCCCGCAGCGAAAAAGCCGGGACCGGCAGGTGGTACGAGCAGTACTTC.

For this clonotype: This likely came from a read error, as a far larger clone is one base away. The chain has TRBV6-2 or TRBV6-3 and TRBJ2-2, with a possible D match to TRBD1 (6 bases). The germline V gene has CDR1 MNHEY and CDR2 SVGEGT. V was trimmed by 10 bases and J by 6 bases, leaving 15 bases between them. This CDR3 has 13 amino acids. The CDR3 is CANRTGRAGELFF. The CDR3 nucleotides are TGTGCCAACAGAACAGGGCGGGCCGGGGAGCTGTTTTTT.

This clonotype was seen a handful of times. This chain uses TRBV11-2 with TRBJ2-3; 7 positions match TRBD2. Per germline, CDR1 SGHAT and CDR2 FQNNGV. The CDR3 contains 15 residues. V was clipped by 4 bases and J by 4 bases; unmatched bases: 8. CDR3 sequence: CASSSVGGRADTQYF. CDR3 sequence (DNA): TGTGCCAGCAGCTCGGTGGGAGGGCGAGCAGATACGCAGTATTTT.

This clonotype was detected ten times or more. The V and J genes are TRBV9 and TRBJ2-3, with 10 bases identical to TRBD2. With 5 bases clipped from V and 6 bases from J, the junction kept 6 bases outside the gene matches. From germline, CDR1 is SGDLS and CDR2 YYNGEE. The length of the CDR3 is 14 residues. The CDR3 coding sequence is TGTGCCAGCAGTCTTAGCGGGGGGACGGATACGCAGTATTTT. As protein: CASSLSGGTDTQYF.